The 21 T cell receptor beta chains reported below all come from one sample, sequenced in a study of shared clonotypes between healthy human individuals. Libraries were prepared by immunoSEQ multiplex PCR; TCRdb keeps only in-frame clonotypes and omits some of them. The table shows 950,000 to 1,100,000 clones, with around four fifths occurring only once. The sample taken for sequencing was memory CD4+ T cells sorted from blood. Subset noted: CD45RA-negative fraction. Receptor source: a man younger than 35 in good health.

The CDR3 bases are TGTGCCATCACCCCTAGCGTTCAAGAGACCCAGTACTTC. Its translation is CAITPSVQETQYF. This chain uses TRBV10-3 with TRBJ2-5, with D possibly TRBD2 on 6 matching bases. With 7 bases removed from V and 2 bases from J, the gap between germline ends came to 11 bases. CDR3 length: 13 residues. Germline V CDR1 and CDR2: ENHRY, SYGVKD.

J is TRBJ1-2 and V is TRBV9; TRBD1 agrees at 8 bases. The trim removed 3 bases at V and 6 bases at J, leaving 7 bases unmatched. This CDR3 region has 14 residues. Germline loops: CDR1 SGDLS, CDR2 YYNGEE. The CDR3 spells CASSETGAGDGYTF. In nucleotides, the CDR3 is TGTGCCAGCAGCGAGACAGGGGCAGGGGATGGCTACACCTTC.

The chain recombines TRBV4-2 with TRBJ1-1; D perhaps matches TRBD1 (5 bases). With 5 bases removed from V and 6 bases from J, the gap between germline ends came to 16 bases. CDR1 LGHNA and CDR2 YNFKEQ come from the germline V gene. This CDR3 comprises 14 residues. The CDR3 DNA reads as TGTGCCAGCAGCTTGCAGGGTGTTGGGGCTGAAGCTTTCTTT. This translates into CASSLQGVGAEAFF.

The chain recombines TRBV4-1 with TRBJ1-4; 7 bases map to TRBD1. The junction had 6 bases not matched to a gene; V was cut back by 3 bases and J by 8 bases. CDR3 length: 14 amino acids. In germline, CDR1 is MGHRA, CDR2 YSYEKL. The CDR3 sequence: CASSQITGVEKLFF. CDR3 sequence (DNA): TGCGCCAGCAGCCAGATAACAGGGGTAGAAAAACTGTTTTTT.

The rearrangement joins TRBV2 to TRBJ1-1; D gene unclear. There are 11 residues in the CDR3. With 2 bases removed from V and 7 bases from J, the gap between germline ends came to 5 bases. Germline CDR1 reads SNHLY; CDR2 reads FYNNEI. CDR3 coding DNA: TGTGCCAGCAGTGAAAGGCGTGAAGCTTTCTTT. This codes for CASSERREAFF.

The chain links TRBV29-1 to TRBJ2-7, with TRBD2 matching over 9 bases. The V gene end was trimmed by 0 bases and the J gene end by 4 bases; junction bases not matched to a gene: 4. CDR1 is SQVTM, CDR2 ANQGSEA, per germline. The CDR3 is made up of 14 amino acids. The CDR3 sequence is CSVEETSGHYEQYF. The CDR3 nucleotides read TGCAGCGTTGAAGAGACTAGCGGCCATTACGAGCAGTACTTC.

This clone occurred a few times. The CDR3 nucleotides are TGTGCCAGCAGCGTAGGTCGCGGGGCAGCTAATGAAAAACTGTTTTTT. This codes for CASSVGRGAANEKLFF. The genes are TRBV9 and TRBJ1-4, with D possibly matching TRBD1 (5 bases). CDR1 is SGDLS, CDR2 YYNGEE, per germline. This CDR3 spans 16 amino acids. Trimming left V 0 bases short and J 3 bases short, with 12 bases between.

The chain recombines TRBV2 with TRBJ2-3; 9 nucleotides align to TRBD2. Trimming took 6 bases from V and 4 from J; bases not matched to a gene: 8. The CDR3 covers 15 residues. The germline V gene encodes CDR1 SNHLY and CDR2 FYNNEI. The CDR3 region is CASSDGLANADTQYF. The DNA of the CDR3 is TGTGCCAGCAGCGACGGACTAGCGAACGCAGATACGCAGTATTTT.

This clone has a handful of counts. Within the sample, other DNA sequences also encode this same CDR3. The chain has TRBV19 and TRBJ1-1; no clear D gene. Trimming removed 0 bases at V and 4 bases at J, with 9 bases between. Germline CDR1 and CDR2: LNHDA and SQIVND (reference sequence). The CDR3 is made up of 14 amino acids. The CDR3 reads CASSIDLRGTEAFF. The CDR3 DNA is TGTGCCAGTAGTATAGATCTTCGTGGCACTGAAGCTTTCTTT. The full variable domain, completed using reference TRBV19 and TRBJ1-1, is DGGITQSPKYLFRKEGQNVTLSCEQNLNHDAMYWYRQDPGQGLRLIYYSQIVNDFQKGDIAEGYSVSREKKESFPLTVTSAQKNPTAFYLCASSIDLRGTEAFFGQGTRLTVV.

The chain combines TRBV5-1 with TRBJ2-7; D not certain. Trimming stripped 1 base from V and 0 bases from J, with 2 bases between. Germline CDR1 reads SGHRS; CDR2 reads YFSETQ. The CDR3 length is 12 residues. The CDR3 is CASSLTSYEQYF. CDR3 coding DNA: TGCGCCAGCAGCTTGACCTCCTACGAGCAGTACTTC.

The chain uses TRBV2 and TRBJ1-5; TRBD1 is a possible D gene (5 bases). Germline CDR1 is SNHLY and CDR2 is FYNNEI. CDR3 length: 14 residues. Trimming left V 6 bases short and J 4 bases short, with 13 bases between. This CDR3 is CASSDGTGNQPQHF. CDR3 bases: TGTGCCAGCAGCGATGGGACGGGTAATCAGCCCCAGCATTTT.

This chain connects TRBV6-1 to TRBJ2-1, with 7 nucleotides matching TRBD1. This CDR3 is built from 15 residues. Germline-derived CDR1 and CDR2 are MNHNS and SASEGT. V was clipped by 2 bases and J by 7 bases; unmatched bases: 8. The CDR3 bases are TGTGCCAGCAGTGAATCGATGACAGGGTGGAATGAGCAGTTCTTC. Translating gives CASSESMTGWNEQFF.

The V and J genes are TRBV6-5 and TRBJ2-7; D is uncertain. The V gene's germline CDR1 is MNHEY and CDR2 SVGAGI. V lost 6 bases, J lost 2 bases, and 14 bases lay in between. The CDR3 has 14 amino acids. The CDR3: CASSETDRAYEQYF. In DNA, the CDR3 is TGTGCCAGCAGCGAAACGGACCGTGCCTACGAGCAGTACTTC.

The CDR3 is CATSRVTGSPLHF. The CDR3 DNA follows: TGTGCCACCAGCAGAGTTACGGGCTCACCCCTCCACTTT. The V and J genes are TRBV15 and TRBJ1-6; D is uncertain. Germline values: CDR1 LNHNV, CDR2 YYDKDF (reference sequence). Trimming took off 1 base at V and 10 bases at J, with 8 bases between the two ends. CDR3 length: 13 residues. Supplemented by reference TRBV15 and TRBJ1-6, the full variable domain reads DAMVIQNPRYQVTQFGKPVTLSCSQTLNHNVMYWYQQKSSQAPKLLFHYYDKDFNNEADTPDNFQSRRPNTSFCFLDIRSPGLGDTAMYLCATSRVTGSPLHFGNGTRLTVT.

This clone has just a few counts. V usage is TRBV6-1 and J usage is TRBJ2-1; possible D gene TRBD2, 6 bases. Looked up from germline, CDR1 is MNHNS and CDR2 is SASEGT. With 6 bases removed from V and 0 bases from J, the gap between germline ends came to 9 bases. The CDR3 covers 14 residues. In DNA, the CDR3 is TGTGCCAGCAGCCGGGACTTCTCCTACAATGAGCAGTTCTTC. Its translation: CASSRDFSYNEQFF.

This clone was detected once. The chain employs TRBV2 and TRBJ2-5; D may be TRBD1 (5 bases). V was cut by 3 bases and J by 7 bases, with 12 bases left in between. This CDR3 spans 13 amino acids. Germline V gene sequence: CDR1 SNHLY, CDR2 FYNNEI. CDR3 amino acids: CASSDAGWGTQYF. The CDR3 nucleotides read TGTGCCAGCAGTGACGCAGGGTGGGGGACCCAGTACTTC.

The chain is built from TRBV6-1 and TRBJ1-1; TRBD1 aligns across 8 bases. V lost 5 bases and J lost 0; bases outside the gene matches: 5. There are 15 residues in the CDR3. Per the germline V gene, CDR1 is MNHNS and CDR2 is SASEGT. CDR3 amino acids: CASSRWTGLNTEAFF. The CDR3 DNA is TGTGCCAGCAGTAGATGGACAGGGCTGAACACTGAAGCTTTCTTT.

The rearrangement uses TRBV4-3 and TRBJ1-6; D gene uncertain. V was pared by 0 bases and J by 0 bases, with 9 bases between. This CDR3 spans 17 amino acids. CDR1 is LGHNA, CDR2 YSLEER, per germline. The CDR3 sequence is CASSQDMGSSYNSPLHF. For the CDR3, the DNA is TGCGCCAGCAGCCAAGATATGGGAAGCTCCTATAATTCACCCCTCCACTTT.

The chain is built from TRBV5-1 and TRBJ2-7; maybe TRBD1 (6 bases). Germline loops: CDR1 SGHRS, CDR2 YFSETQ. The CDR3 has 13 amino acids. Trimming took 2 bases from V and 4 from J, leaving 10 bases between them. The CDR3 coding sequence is TGCGCCAGCAGCTTACAGGGACGGTACGAGCAGTACTTC. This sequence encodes CASSLQGRYEQYF.

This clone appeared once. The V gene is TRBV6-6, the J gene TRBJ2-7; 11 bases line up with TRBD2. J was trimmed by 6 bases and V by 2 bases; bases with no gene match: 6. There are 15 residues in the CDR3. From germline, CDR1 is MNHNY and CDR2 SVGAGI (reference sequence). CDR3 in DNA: TGTGCCAGCAGTTACGTAACTAGCGGGGGTATCGAGCAGTACTTC. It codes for CASSYVTSGGIEQYF.

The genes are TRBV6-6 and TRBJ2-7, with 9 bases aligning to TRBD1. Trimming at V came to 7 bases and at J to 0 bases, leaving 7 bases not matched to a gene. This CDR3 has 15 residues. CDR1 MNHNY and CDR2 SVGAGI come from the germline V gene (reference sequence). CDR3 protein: CASNQPGQGSYEQYF. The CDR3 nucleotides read TGTGCCAGCAACCAACCGGGACAGGGCTCCTACGAGCAGTACTTC.